The 3 T cell receptor beta chains given below trace back to one sample, sequenced in a study of cytomegalovirus exposure and HLA in healthy donors. Profiled with immunoSEQ multiplex PCR; TCRdb holds only in-frame clones, not every one. The data contain roughly 48,000 clones, 94% of them singletons. The sample taken for sequencing was PBMCs. Source of these receptors: a woman aged 18-29 years in good health and CMV-seropositive.

The CDR3 region has the DNA TGTGCCAGCAGCTTAGGACTAGCGGGCCTAGGCACAGATACGCAGTATTTT. It codes for CASSLGLAGLGTDTQYF. The chain couples TRBV11-3 to TRBJ2-3; 10 bases fit TRBD2. This CDR3 contains 17 residues. Germline assignment: CDR1 SGHNT and CDR2 YENEEA. The V gene end was trimmed by 1 base and the J gene end by 1 base; junction bases not matched to a gene: 5.

Points on this clone: Distinct nucleotide sequences in the sample also encode this CDR3. The chain is built from TRBV30 and TRBJ2-1, with 9 bases identical to TRBD2. The junction had 5 bases not matched to a gene; V was cut back by 1 base and J by 7 bases. CDR3 length: 14 amino acids. The germline V gene has CDR1 GTSNPN and CDR2 SVGIG (reference sequence). The CDR3 is CAWSALAGYNEQFF. The CDR3 DNA is TGTGCCTGGAGTGCCCTAGCGGGATATAATGAGCAGTTCTTC.

This chain joins TRBV19 and TRBJ2-7, with D possibly matching TRBD1 (6 bases). Germline loops: CDR1 LNHDA, CDR2 SQIVND (reference sequence). Deletions cut 5 bases from V and 0 bases from J, with 11 bases between. The CDR3 totals 14 residues. The CDR3 reads CASSPDRSSYEQYF. CDR3 DNA: TGTGCCAGTAGTCCCGACAGGAGCTCCTACGAGCAGTACTTC.